Listed here are 9 T cell receptor beta chains from one sample, sequenced in a study of neoadjuvant anti-PD-1 for oral cavity cancer. Clones were read by immunoSEQ multiplex PCR, and TCRdb kept only the in-frame ones, dropping some. The sample contains more than 50,000 clones, around 80% of which appear only once. The specimen comprised PBMCs, sampled before nivolumab (anti-PD-1) treatment. The receptors were gathered from a person aged 35 to 85 with oral cavity squamous cell carcinoma.

This clone was seen a few times. V gene TRBV9 combines with J gene TRBJ1-1; weak D call: TRBD1 (6 bases). Germline lookup yields CDR1 SGDLS and CDR2 YYNGEE. The CDR3 is made up of 12 amino acids. V was trimmed by 4 bases and J by 5 bases, leaving 9 bases between them. The CDR3 loop is CASSPQGTEAFF. CDR3 nucleotide sequence: TGTGCCAGCAGCCCTCAGGGGACTGAAGCTTTCTTT.

The CDR3 protein is CAWIVEGGNTGELFF. The CDR3, as DNA: TGTGCCTGGATAGTCGAAGGAGGGAACACCGGGGAGCTGTTTTTT. The chain couples TRBV30 to TRBJ2-2, with D maybe TRBD2 (5 bases). This CDR3 has 15 residues. The V end was cut by 4 bases, the J end by 1 base, with 13 bases between. CDR1 and CDR2 from the germline V gene are GTSNPN and SVGIG (reference sequence).

This chain uses TRBV12-5 with TRBJ2-1, with D uncertain. Trimming took off 3 bases at V and 6 bases at J, with 3 bases between the two ends. This CDR3 has 11 residues. Germline CDR1 is LGHNT and CDR2 is FRNRAP. CDR3 coding DNA: TGTGCTAGTGGTTTTACCAATGAGCAGTTCTTC. Translating it yields CASGFTNEQFF.

The chain has TRBV5-1 and TRBJ1-3; D call uncertain. Trimming left V 0 bases short and J 5 bases short, with 9 bases between. Germline loops: CDR1 SGHRS, CDR2 YFSETQ. The CDR3 spans 14 residues. The CDR3 loop is CASSLDPGRNTIYF. CDR3 bases: TGCGCCAGCAGCTTGGATCCAGGTCGAAACACCATATATTTT.

This clone was detected only a few times. The V call is TRBV12-5, the J call TRBJ2-7; 7 bases match TRBD1. From germline, CDR1 is LGHNT and CDR2 FRNRAP. V shed 5 bases, J shed 3 bases, and the junction held 7 bases outside the gene matches. There are 14 residues in the CDR3. The CDR3 is CASGPGQVNYEQYF. CDR3 in DNA: TGTGCTAGTGGTCCCGGACAGGTCAACTACGAGCAGTACTTC.

CDR3 loop: CARSPRGLKETQYF. The CDR3 DNA sequence: TGTGCCAGAAGTCCTCGGGGGCTAAAAGAGACCCAGTACTTC. The chain couples TRBV5-3 to TRBJ2-5, with D possibly called TRBD1 or TRBD2 (6 bases each). TRBV5-3 is an ORF, and what it does is uncertain. Trimming left V 5 bases short and J 3 bases short, with 14 bases between. CDR3 length: 14 residues.

The chain carries TRBV29-1 and TRBJ2-5, with D unresolved. From germline, CDR1 is SQVTM and CDR2 ANQGSEA. V was clipped by 0 bases and J by 0 bases, with 17 bases between them. The CDR3 has 17 amino acids. Here the CDR3 reads CSVEDLGTGRYQETQYF. CDR3 nucleotide sequence: TGCAGCGTTGAAGATCTGGGAACTGGCCGGTACCAAGAGACCCAGTACTTC.

This clone came up once. This sequence joins TRBV19 and TRBJ1-1; 9 bases are shared with TRBD1. V gave up 4 bases and J gave up 4 bases; unmatched junction bases: 7. This CDR3 region has 15 residues. Germline V lookup: CDR1 LNHDA, CDR2 SQIVND (reference sequence). The CDR3 is CASSRARDRVTEAFF. DNA for the CDR3: TGTGCCAGTAGTAGAGCACGGGACAGGGTCACTGAAGCTTTCTTT.

The chain carries TRBV18 and TRBJ2-7; 7 nucleotides match TRBD1. V shed 0 bases, J shed 3 bases, and the junction held 5 bases outside the gene matches. The CDR3 runs to 15 residues. Germline V lookup: CDR1 KGHSH, CDR2 LQKENI. The CDR3: CASSPPDRALYEQYF. The CDR3 DNA sequence: TGTGCCAGCTCACCACCTGACAGGGCCCTCTACGAGCAGTACTTC.